Shown below are 25 T cell receptor beta chains from a single sample sequenced in a study of T-cell reconstitution after alpha-beta-depleted transplantation in children. Unique molecular identifiers were incorporated when the TCRbeta library was constructed. TCRdb re-called the PCR reads with MiXCR, one entry per CDR3 protein. The sample comprises about 420,000 distinct CDR3 sequences, about 16% of which are singletons, and 25% to 30% rests with the top ten. The sample here was PBMCs, mostly from graft donor cells, taken 360 days after TCRalphabeta/CD19-depleted stem cell transplant. These receptors all come from a boy under three years old who had a stem cell transplant for Wiskott-Aldrich syndrome, so the T cells may come from the graft donor.

V gene TRBV7-2 combines with J gene TRBJ1-2; 7 bases agree with TRBD1. After removal of 5 bases from V and 5 bases from J, the junction contained 11 bases not matched to a gene. Germline CDR1 is SGHTA and CDR2 is FQGNSA. CDR3 length: 15 residues. The CDR3 region has the DNA TGTGCCAGCAGCCTCACAGGGGCGCCGGGATATGGCTACACCTTC. As protein: CASSLTGAPGYGYTF. The whole variable domain, remainder taken from reference TRBV7-2 and TRBJ1-2, is GAGVSQSPSNKVTEKGKDVELRCDPISGHTALYWYRQSLGQGLEFLIYFQGNSAPDKSGLPSDRFSAERTGGSVSTLTIQRTQQEDSAVYLCASSLTGAPGYGYTFGSGTRLTVV.

This clonotype was recorded a few times. The rearrangement joins TRBV7-9 to TRBJ2-1; 8 nucleotides agree with TRBD1. The germline CDR1 and CDR2 sequences are SEHNR and FQNEAQ (reference sequence). Unmatched junction bases numbered 7, after V lost 5 bases and J lost 4 bases. The CDR3 is 15 amino acids. As DNA, the CDR3 is TGTGCCAGCAGCCAGGGGGCCAGGCCGTACAATGAGCAGTTCTTC. Translating it yields CASSQGARPYNEQFF.

This clonotype has only a few counts. The chain recombines TRBV9 with TRBJ1-2, with 7 bases that match TRBD1. V shed 7 bases, J shed 1 base, and the junction held 10 bases outside the gene matches. The CDR3 is made up of 15 amino acids. In germline, CDR1 is SGDLS, CDR2 YYNGEE. The CDR3 region is CASSGQATFNYGYTF. Here the CDR3 DNA reads TGTGCCAGCTCCGGACAGGCAACTTTTAACTATGGCTACACCTTC. Looking up the rest from reference TRBV9 and TRBJ1-2 gives the full variable domain: DSGVTQTPKHLITATGQRVTLRCSPRSGDLSVYWYQQSLDQGLQFLIQYYNGEERAKGNILERFSAQQFPDLHSELNLSSLELGDSALYFCASSGQATFNYGYTFGSGTRLTVV.

The chain has TRBV24-1 and TRBJ2-3; D is unclear. V shed 9 bases and J shed 0 bases, with 15 bases lying between them. The CDR3 covers 15 residues. Germline V CDR1 and CDR2: KGHDR, SFDVKD. CDR3 sequence: CATRASFLSTDTQYF. CDR3 sequence (DNA): TGTGCCACCCGAGCGAGCTTCCTAAGCACAGATACGCAGTATTTT.

The rearrangement uses TRBV7-9 and TRBJ1-1; D not certain. Trimming pared 3 bases from V and 8 bases from J, leaving 10 bases between. Germline loops: CDR1 SEHNR, CDR2 FQNEAQ (reference sequence). This CDR3 has 12 residues. Written as DNA, the CDR3 is TGTGCCAGCAGCTTTAATCCCCCCGAAGCTTTCTTT. Its protein is CASSFNPPEAFF.

This clonotype appeared many times. V gene TRBV29-1 combines with J gene TRBJ2-2, with 10 bases matching TRBD2. V lost 5 bases and J lost 2; bases outside the gene matches: 2. The germline CDR1 and CDR2 sequences are SQVTM and ANQGSEA. The CDR3 runs to 14 residues. The CDR3 loop is CSVLAGANTGELFF. The CDR3 bases are TGCAGCGTTCTAGCGGGGGCAAACACCGGGGAGCTGTTTTTT.

This chain uses TRBV25-1 with TRBJ1-2; possibly TRBD1 for D (6 bases). Germline CDR1 and CDR2: MGHDK and SYGVNS. V was cut by 2 bases and J by 4 bases, with 8 bases left in between. The CDR3 extends over 13 amino acids. In DNA, the CDR3 is TGTGCCAGCAGTGAAACAGGGTTCTATGGCTACACCTTC. Residues: CASSETGFYGYTF.

This clonotype was seen at least ten times. The V call is TRBV18, the J call TRBJ2-3; D is undetermined. V lost 4 bases, J lost 6 bases, and 8 bases lay in between. The CDR3 covers 12 residues. Germline-derived CDR1 and CDR2 are KGHSH and LQKENI. This CDR3 is CASSHLEDTQYF. CDR3 coding DNA: TGTGCCAGCTCACACTTAGAGGATACGCAGTATTTT.

This clonotype was found many times. For the CDR3, the DNA is TGCGCCAGCAGTAAGGGACTTCCAGATACGCAGTATTTT. The encoded protein is CASSKGLPDTQYF. The V and J genes are TRBV10-1 and TRBJ2-3; weak D call: TRBD2 (6 bases). V lost 5 bases, J lost 4 bases, and 10 bases lay in between. The CDR3 sequence is 13 residues long. Germline assignment: CDR1 WNHNN and CDR2 SYGVQD (reference sequence).

CDR3 sequence: CASSHARDRSRTGELFF. Here the CDR3 DNA reads TGTGCCAGCAGCCACGCCAGGGATAGAAGTAGAACCGGGGAGCTGTTTTTT. This chain uses TRBV4-2 with TRBJ2-2; TRBD1 might be the D (5 bases). Trimming took off 3 bases at V and 5 bases at J, with 19 bases between the two ends. The CDR3 totals 17 residues. Germline V lookup: CDR1 LGHNA, CDR2 YNFKEQ.

The chain couples TRBV10-3 to TRBJ2-5, with 8 bases aligning to TRBD2. The length of the CDR3 is 13 residues. Germline lookup yields CDR1 ENHRY and CDR2 SYGVKD. With 6 bases clipped from V and 2 bases from J, the junction kept 2 bases outside the gene matches. The CDR3 DNA reads as TGTGCCATCAGCGGGAGGGAACAAGAGACCCAGTACTTC. This sequence encodes CAISGREQETQYF.

The sample holds a few counts of this clonotype. The chain joins TRBV29-1 to TRBJ2-4, with TRBD2 as a possible D gene (5 bases). This CDR3 comprises 16 residues. Germline loops: CDR1 SQVTM, CDR2 ANQGSEA. V was shortened by 2 bases and J by 3 bases, with 17 bases between the two germline ends. CDR3 region: CSVETSRGWGKNIQYF. The CDR3, as DNA: TGCAGCGTTGAAACCTCTCGGGGATGGGGCAAAAACATTCAGTACTTC. Filled out from reference TRBV29-1 and TRBJ2-4, the complete variable domain reads SAVISQKPSRDICQRGTSLTIQCQVDSQVTMMFWYRQQPGQSLTLIATANQGSEATYESGFVIDKFPISRPNLTFSTLTVSNMSPEDSSIYLCSVETSRGWGKNIQYFGAGTRLSVL.

In this sample, this clonotype turned up a few times. This rearrangement joins TRBV7-8 to TRBJ2-2; D not resolved. Per germline, CDR1 SGHVS and CDR2 FQNEAQ. The ends were cut back, 1 base at V and 0 bases at J, with 15 bases in the middle. The CDR3 sequence is 18 residues long. CDR3 sequence (DNA): TGTGCCAGCAGCTTAGTCTCTATCCTCCATTCGAACACCGGGGAGCTGTTTTTT. This gives the protein CASSLVSILHSNTGELFF.

This clonotype was seen more than once but under ten times. As DNA, the CDR3 is TGCAGCGTTAAACCAGGTTACACCGGGGAGCTGTTTTTT. Translating gives CSVKPGYTGELFF. This chain links TRBV29-1 with TRBJ2-2; unclear D gene. CDR1 and CDR2 (germline): SQVTM, ANQGSEA. V dropped 5 bases and J dropped 3 bases, with 10 bases sitting between them. The CDR3 contains 13 residues.

The chain carries TRBV5-1 and TRBJ1-1, with 8 bases that match TRBD1. The CDR3 has 14 residues. V lost 0 bases and J lost 6; bases outside the gene matches: 4. Looked up from germline, CDR1 is SGHRS and CDR2 is YFSETQ. This CDR3 reads CASSLADRVAEAFF. CDR3 DNA sequence: TGCGCCAGCAGCTTGGCGGACAGGGTCGCTGAAGCTTTCTTT.

The genes are TRBV18 and TRBJ2-7; tentatively, D is TRBD2 (7 bases). Looked up from germline, CDR1 is KGHSH and CDR2 is LQKENI. The V gene lost 1 base and the J gene lost 5 bases, with 18 bases spanning the gap. The CDR3 spans 16 residues. In DNA form, the CDR3 reads TGTGCCAGCTCACCACTTTCCCGGGGGGCGAGGGACGAGCAGTACTTC. Protein: CASSPLSRGARDEQYF.

The DNA of the CDR3 is TGCAGCGTCGTGAAGGGGACATACCAAGAGACCCAGTACTTC. It yields the protein CSVVKGTYQETQYF. This chain connects TRBV29-1 to TRBJ2-5, with TRBD1 as a possible D gene (6 bases). This CDR3 contains 14 residues. Germline V gene data show CDR1 as SQVTM and CDR2 as ANQGSEA. The ends were cut back, 6 bases at V and 0 bases at J, with 14 bases in the middle.

The sample holds a few counts of this clonotype. The chain joins TRBV6-2 or TRBV6-3 to TRBJ2-1; D possibly corresponds to TRBD1 (6 bases). In germline, CDR1 is MNHEY, CDR2 SVGEGT. V was shortened by 2 bases and J by 0 bases, with 11 bases between the two germline ends. CDR3 length: 16 residues. The CDR3 DNA is TGTGCCAGCAGTTACGGGTGGGACAACTCCTACAATGAGCAGTTCTTC. Translation: CASSYGWDNSYNEQFF.

The gene calls are TRBV19 and TRBJ2-1; D is unclear. This CDR3 is 11 amino acids long. Trimming stripped 5 bases from V and 10 bases from J, with 9 bases between. Germline V gives CDR1 LNHDA, CDR2 SQIVND (reference sequence). The CDR3 sequence: CASSRAREQFF. The CDR3 nucleotides are TGTGCCAGTAGTCGGGCGCGGGAGCAGTTCTTC.

This clonotype was seen only a few times. This CDR3 is CATSRDGPAAWGEKLFF. CDR3 nucleotide sequence: TGTGCCACCAGCAGAGATGGTCCTGCAGCTTGGGGAGAAAAACTGTTTTTT. The chain carries TRBV15 and TRBJ1-4; D not certain. The V and J ends lost 0 bases and 8 bases respectively, with 19 bases between them. This CDR3 contains 17 residues. Germline assignment: CDR1 LNHNV and CDR2 YYDKDF (reference sequence).

The rearrangement joins TRBV7-8 to TRBJ2-5, with D perhaps TRBD2 (5 bases). Trimming took 5 bases from V and 1 from J, leaving 17 bases between them. Looked up from germline, CDR1 is SGHVS and CDR2 is FQNEAQ. The CDR3 is made up of 16 amino acids. Here the CDR3 reads CASSTQIKRFQETQYF. CDR3 in DNA: TGTGCCAGCAGCACACAAATCAAGCGGTTCCAAGAGACCCAGTACTTC.

This clonotype was found many times. The rearrangement uses TRBV28 and TRBJ1-5; a weak D match, TRBD1 (5 bases). This CDR3 is built from 15 residues. The ends were cut back, 5 bases at V and 5 bases at J, with 16 bases in the middle. Germline loops: CDR1 MDHEN, CDR2 SYDVKM. The CDR3 DNA reads as TGTGCCAGCAGTACCGTCATGCGGGGCGATCAGCCCCAGCATTTT. Amino acid sequence: CASSTVMRGDQPQHF.

The chain uses TRBV13 and TRBJ2-1; 14 bases are a match to TRBD2. The CDR3 runs to 15 residues. The V gene's germline CDR1 is PRHDT and CDR2 FYEKMQ (reference sequence). The V segment lost 5 bases and the J segment 6 bases; nucleotides outside the gene matches: 3. The CDR3 DNA is TGTGCCAGCAGCCCGACTAGCGGGGGGGGCAATGAGCAGTTCTTC. This codes for CASSPTSGGGNEQFF.

The chain employs TRBV12-3 or TRBV12-4 and TRBJ2-7; 8 bases align to TRBD2. The junction had 9 bases not matched to a gene; V was cut back by 3 bases and J by 5 bases. The CDR3 totals 15 residues. In nucleotides, the CDR3 is TGTGCCAGCAGTTTCTTGGGTAGCGGGAACCACGAGCAGTACTTC. Protein: CASSFLGSGNHEQYF.

The chain couples TRBV2 to TRBJ2-6; D unclear. Germline CDR1 SNHLY, CDR2 FYNNEI. Trimming shortened V by 10 bases and J by 0 bases, and 13 bases separated the two germline ends. The CDR3 is 15 amino acids. CDR3 loop: CATGPRASGANVLTF. The CDR3 DNA follows: TGTGCCACAGGCCCCCGAGCCTCTGGGGCCAACGTCCTGACTTTC.